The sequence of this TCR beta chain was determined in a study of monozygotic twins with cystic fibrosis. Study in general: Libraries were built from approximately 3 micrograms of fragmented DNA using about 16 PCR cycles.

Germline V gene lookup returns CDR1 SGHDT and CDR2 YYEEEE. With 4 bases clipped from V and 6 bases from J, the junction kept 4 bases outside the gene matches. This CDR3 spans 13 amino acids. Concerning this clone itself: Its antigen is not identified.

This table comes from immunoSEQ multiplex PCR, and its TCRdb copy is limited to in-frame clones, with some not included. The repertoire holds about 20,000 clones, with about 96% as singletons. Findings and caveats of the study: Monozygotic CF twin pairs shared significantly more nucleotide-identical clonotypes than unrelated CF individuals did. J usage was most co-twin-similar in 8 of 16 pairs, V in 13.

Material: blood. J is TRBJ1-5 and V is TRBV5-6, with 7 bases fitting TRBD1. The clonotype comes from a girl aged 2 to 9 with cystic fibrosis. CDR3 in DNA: TGTGCCAGCAGCCAGGGGGGCCTTCAGCCCCAGCATTTT. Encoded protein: CASSQGGLQPQHF.